A single sample is the source of the 23 T cell receptor beta chains below, sequenced in a study of cytomegalovirus exposure and HLA in healthy donors. Researchers ran the PCR with 60 Vbeta and 13 Jbeta primers. Produced via immunoSEQ multiplex PCR; TCRdb's table is partial and in-frame only. This table holds 60,000 to 65,000 clones. Sequenced material: PBMCs. The receptors shown here come from a man younger than 40 in good health and CMV-seropositive.

The gene calls are TRBV5-1 and TRBJ1-2; D is unresolved. Trimming stripped 0 bases from V and 5 bases from J, with 8 bases between. The germline V gene has CDR1 SGHRS and CDR2 YFSETQ. There are 13 residues in the CDR3. For the CDR3, the DNA is TGCGCCAGCAGCTTGGGGGCAGGATATGGCTACACCTTC. This translates into CASSLGAGYGYTF.

This rearrangement joins TRBV11-2 to TRBJ2-2; 9 nucleotides match TRBD1. CDR3 length: 15 residues. J was trimmed by 6 bases and V by 5 bases; bases with no gene match: 7. CDR1 and CDR2 (germline): SGHAT, FQNNGV. CDR3 sequence: CASSHRDRVPGELFF. Written as DNA, the CDR3 is TGTGCCAGCAGCCACCGGGACAGGGTCCCCGGGGAGCTGTTTTTT.

The genes are TRBV5-1 and TRBJ2-1, with 8 bases fitting TRBD1. Trimming removed 2 bases from V and 5 bases from J; junction bases left unmatched: 6. CDR3 length equals 15 residues. Germline CDR1 is SGHRS and CDR2 is YFSETQ. The CDR3 region has the DNA TGCGCCAGCAGCTTTAGGACAGGGCGAGACAATGAGCAGTTCTTC. Protein sequence: CASSFRTGRDNEQFF.

This sequence joins TRBV28 and TRBJ1-1, with TRBD1 identical over 8 bases. Germline V gene lookup returns CDR1 MDHEN and CDR2 SYDVKM. V dropped 6 bases and J dropped 5; count of bases not matched to a gene: 8. There are 14 residues in the CDR3. The CDR3 region is CASRGQASGTEAFF. DNA of the CDR3: TGTGCCAGCAGGGGACAGGCCTCTGGGACTGAAGCTTTCTTT. Full variable domain (rest looked up from reference TRBV28 and TRBJ1-1): DVKVTQSSRYLVKRTGEKVFLECVQDMDHENMFWYRQDPGLGLRLIYFSYDVKMKEKGDIPEGYSVSREKKERFSLILESASTNQTSMYLCASRGQASGTEAFFGQGTRLTVV.

The chain recombines TRBV6-5 with TRBJ1-6; TRBD1 matches 7 bases. The ends lost 4 bases at V and 0 bases at J; junction bases unmatched: 3. The CDR3 contains 16 residues. The germline V gene has CDR1 MNHEY and CDR2 SVGAGI. The CDR3 here is CASSLTGSSYNSPLHF. CDR3 nucleotide sequence: TGTGCCAGCAGTTTGACAGGGAGCTCCTATAATTCACCCCTCCACTTT.

Comments on this clone: The sample carries other DNA sequences with the same CDR3. V usage is TRBV18 and J usage is TRBJ1-4; 9 nucleotides match TRBD1. Germline loops: CDR1 KGHSH, CDR2 LQKENI. The CDR3 runs to 14 residues. The V gene end was trimmed by 3 bases and the J gene end by 4 bases; junction bases not matched to a gene: 0. CDR3 sequence reads: CASSPGQGNEKLFF. For the CDR3, the DNA is TGTGCCAGCTCACCGGGACAGGGTAATGAAAAACTGTTTTTT. Using reference TRBV18 and TRBJ1-4 for the parts outside the CDR3, the full variable domain is NAGVMQNPRHLVRRRGQEARLRCSPMKGHSHVYWYRQLPEEGLKFMVYLQKENIIDESGMPKERFSAEFPKEGPSILRIQQVVRGDSAAYFCASSPGQGNEKLFFGSGTQLSVL.

V gene TRBV5-1 combines with J gene TRBJ2-1; the D gene is possibly TRBD1 (5 bases). Per germline, CDR1 SGHRS and CDR2 YFSETQ. V lost 2 bases and J lost 2, with 8 bases in between. The CDR3 is 14 amino acids. The CDR3: CASSFQDTYNEQFF. The DNA for the CDR3 is TGCGCCAGCAGCTTCCAGGACACCTACAATGAGCAGTTCTTC.

The chain has TRBV4-1 and TRBJ1-5, with a tentative D call TRBD1 (6 bases). This CDR3 is built from 17 residues. In germline, CDR1 is MGHRA, CDR2 YSYEKL. Trimming removed 2 bases at V and 2 bases at J, with 16 bases between. The CDR3 region is CASSQRGSGGGNQPQHF. As DNA, the CDR3 is TGCGCCAGCAGCCAAAGGGGCTCGGGGGGCGGCAATCAGCCCCAGCATTTT.

The chain couples TRBV20-1 to TRBJ2-1; 7 bases match TRBD2. The V gene's germline CDR1 is DFQATT and CDR2 SNEGSKA (reference sequence). V lost 4 bases to trimming and J lost 12 bases; unmatched junction nucleotides: 6. This CDR3 has 11 residues. This chain's CDR3 is CSATLAETQFF. CDR3 sequence (DNA): TGCAGTGCTACGCTAGCGGAGACGCAGTTCTTC.

CDR3 bases: TGTGCCACCAGCAGGGACGGGACAGGGGCTAATCAGCCCCAGCATTTT. It is translated as CATSRDGTGANQPQHF. The chain carries TRBV15 and TRBJ1-5, with 10 bases lining up with TRBD1. Germline CDR1 and CDR2: LNHNV and YYDKDF (reference sequence). V gave up 3 bases and J gave up 4 bases; unmatched junction bases: 6. The length of the CDR3 is 16 residues.

The chain is built from TRBV6-5 and TRBJ2-5; 8 bases fit TRBD1. This CDR3 comprises 16 residues. J gave up 3 bases and V 4 bases, and 10 bases lay outside the gene matches. CDR1 MNHEY and CDR2 SVGAGI come from the germline V gene. The CDR3 spells CASSLSTGEQEETQYF. CDR3 DNA: TGTGCCAGCAGTTTGTCGACAGGGGAGCAGGAAGAGACCCAGTACTTC.

The chain couples TRBV2 to TRBJ2-7; possible D gene TRBD1, 5 bases. Trimming stripped 1 base from V and 1 base from J, with 8 bases between. The CDR3 is made up of 14 amino acids. From germline, CDR1 is SNHLY and CDR2 FYNNEI. CDR3 residues: CASSEGQGSYEQYF. CDR3 nucleotide sequence: TGTGCCAGCAGTGAAGGTCAGGGTTCCTACGAGCAGTACTTC. The variable domain in full, completed from reference TRBV2 and TRBJ2-7, reads EPEVTQTPSHQVTQMGQEVILRCVPISNHLYFYWYRQILGQKVEFLVSFYNNEISEKSEIFDDQFSVERPDGSNFTLKIRSTKLEDSAMYFCASSEGQGSYEQYFGPGTRLTVT.

The CDR3 here is CASSDPGADTQYF. The CDR3 coding sequence is TGTGCCAGCAGTGACCCTGGGGCGGATACGCAGTATTTT. The chain uses TRBV6-4 and TRBJ2-3; tentatively, D is TRBD1 (5 bases). There are 13 residues in the CDR3. Trimming took 2 bases from V and 6 from J, leaving 9 bases between them. CDR1 MRHNA and CDR2 SNTAGT come from the germline V gene.

V gene TRBV7-9 combines with J gene TRBJ2-5; 10 bases map to TRBD2. This CDR3 region has 16 residues. The germline CDR1 and CDR2 sequences are SEHNR and FQNEAQ (reference sequence). J was trimmed by 5 bases and V by 2 bases; bases with no gene match: 8. The CDR3 nucleotides are TGTGCCAGCAGCTTAAGTAGCGGGGGGTCCCAGGAGACCCAGTACTTC. It translates to CASSLSSGGSQETQYF. The full variable domain, its missing parts supplied by reference TRBV7-9 and TRBJ2-5, is DTGVSQNPRHKITKRGQNVTFRCDPISEHNRLYWYRQTLGQGPEFLTYFQNEAQLEKSRLLSDRFSAERPKGSFSTLEIQRTEQGDSAMYLCASSLSSGGSQETQYFGPGTRLLVL.

The V call is TRBV6-5, the J call TRBJ1-2, with TRBD1 matching over 7 bases. In germline, CDR1 is MNHEY, CDR2 SVGAGI. Trimming at V came to 7 bases and at J to 4 bases, leaving 6 bases not matched to a gene. CDR3 size: 13 residues. The CDR3 region has the DNA TGTGCCAGCACCGACAGGGCGTCCTATGGCTACACCTTC. This encodes CASTDRASYGYTF.

This sequence joins TRBV15 and TRBJ2-7; 9 nucleotides line up with TRBD2. The V gene's germline CDR1 is LNHNV and CDR2 YYDKDF (reference sequence). CDR3 length equals 15 residues. V shed 0 bases and J 4 bases; nucleotides not matched to a gene: 4. The CDR3: CATSREVAGAYEQYF. The CDR3 bases are TGTGCCACCAGCAGAGAGGTAGCGGGGGCTTACGAGCAGTACTTC.

This rearrangement joins TRBV4-2 to TRBJ1-6; D may be TRBD1 (6 bases). V was trimmed by 1 base and J by 6 bases, leaving 13 bases between them. The V gene's germline CDR1 is LGHNA and CDR2 YNFKEQ. CDR3 length equals 16 residues. CDR3 DNA sequence: TGTGCCAGCAGCCAAGTACAGGGATTGGTTAATTCACCCCTCCACTTT. Translating it yields CASSQVQGLVNSPLHF.

The chain is built from TRBV11-3 and TRBJ1-1; D is ambiguous. With 3 bases removed from V and 4 bases from J, the gap between germline ends came to 9 bases. Germline V gene lookup returns CDR1 SGHNT and CDR2 YENEEA. The CDR3 runs to 13 residues. CDR3 nucleotide sequence: TGTGCCAGCAGCTTTGGGCCAGGCACTGAAGCTTTCTTT. The encoded protein is CASSFGPGTEAFF.

The V and J genes are TRBV5-1 and TRBJ2-3; D possibly corresponds to TRBD2 (6 bases). This CDR3 comprises 15 residues. Deletions cut 0 bases from V and 2 bases from J, with 10 bases between. Germline V gives CDR1 SGHRS, CDR2 YFSETQ. The CDR3 coding sequence is TGCGCCAGCAGCTTGGCGGGGGTTACCACAGATACGCAGTATTTT. It translates to CASSLAGVTTDTQYF.

The chain uses TRBV19 and TRBJ1-5; TRBD1 matches 7 bases. The length of the CDR3 is 14 residues. V lost 3 bases and J lost 6; bases outside the gene matches: 5. Germline loops: CDR1 LNHDA, CDR2 SQIVND (reference sequence). The CDR3 region has the DNA TGTGCCAGTAGTATTCAGGGGGGCGGTCAGCCCCAGCATTTT. Translating gives CASSIQGGGQPQHF.

The rearrangement joins TRBV30 to TRBJ2-5; possible D gene TRBD1, 5 bases. V was cut by 0 bases and J by 5 bases, with 13 bases left in between. There are 14 residues in the CDR3. CDR1 and CDR2 (germline): GTSNPN, SVGIG (reference sequence). CDR3 DNA sequence: TGTGCCTGGAGTGTTACCCAGGGTGGGGAGACCCAGTACTTC. Amino acid sequence: CAWSVTQGGETQYF.

The chain couples TRBV4-2 to TRBJ2-1; 9 bases line up with TRBD2. V was pared by 3 bases and J by 8 bases, with 11 bases of the junction left unmatched. Germline V gene lookup returns CDR1 LGHNA and CDR2 YNFKEQ. The CDR3 extends over 16 amino acids. CDR3 nucleotides: TGTGCCAGCAGCCAGCAGGGGCGGGAGGGATTTGATGAGCAGTTCTTC. As protein: CASSQQGREGFDEQFF.

The genes are TRBV5-1 and TRBJ2-3, with D possibly being TRBD2 (5 bases). The germline V and J ends were trimmed by 3 bases and 0 bases, with 14 bases remaining between them. The germline V gene has CDR1 SGHRS and CDR2 YFSETQ. This CDR3 is 16 amino acids long. The CDR3 sequence: CASSSGFGESTDTQYF. DNA for the CDR3: TGCGCCAGCAGCTCGGGGTTTGGCGAAAGCACAGATACGCAGTATTTT.